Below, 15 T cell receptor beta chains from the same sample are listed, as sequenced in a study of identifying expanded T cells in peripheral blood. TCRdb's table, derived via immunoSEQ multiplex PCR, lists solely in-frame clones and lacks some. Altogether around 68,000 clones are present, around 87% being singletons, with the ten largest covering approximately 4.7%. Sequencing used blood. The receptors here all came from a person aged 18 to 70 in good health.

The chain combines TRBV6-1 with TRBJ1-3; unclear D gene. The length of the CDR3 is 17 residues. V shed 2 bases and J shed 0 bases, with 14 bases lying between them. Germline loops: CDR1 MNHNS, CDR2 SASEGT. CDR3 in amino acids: CASSELITGPSGNTIYF. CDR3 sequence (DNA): TGTGCCAGCAGTGAACTGATTACGGGTCCCTCTGGAAACACCATATATTTT.

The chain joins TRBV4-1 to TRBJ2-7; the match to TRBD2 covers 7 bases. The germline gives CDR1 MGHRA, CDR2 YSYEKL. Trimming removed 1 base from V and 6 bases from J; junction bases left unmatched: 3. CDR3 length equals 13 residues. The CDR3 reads CASSQVGGFEQYF. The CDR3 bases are TGCGCCAGCAGCCAAGTCGGGGGGTTCGAGCAGTACTTC.

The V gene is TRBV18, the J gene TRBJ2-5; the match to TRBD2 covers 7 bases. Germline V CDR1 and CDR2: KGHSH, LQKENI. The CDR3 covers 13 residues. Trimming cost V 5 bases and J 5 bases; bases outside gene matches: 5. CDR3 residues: CASSSQGGETQYF. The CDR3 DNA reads TGTGCCAGCTCATCTCAGGGAGGGGAGACCCAGTACTTC.

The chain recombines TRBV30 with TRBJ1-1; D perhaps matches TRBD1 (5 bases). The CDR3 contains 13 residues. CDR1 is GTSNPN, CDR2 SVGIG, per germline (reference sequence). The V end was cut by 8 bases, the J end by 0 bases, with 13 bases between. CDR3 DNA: TGTGCCGCAAGACAGTACATGAACACTGAAGCTTTCTTT. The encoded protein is CAARQYMNTEAFF.

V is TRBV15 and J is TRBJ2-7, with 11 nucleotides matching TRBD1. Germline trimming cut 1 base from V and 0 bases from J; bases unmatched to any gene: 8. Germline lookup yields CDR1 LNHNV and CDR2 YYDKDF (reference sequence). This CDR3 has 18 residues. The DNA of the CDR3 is TGTGCCACCAGCAGAGCAGGACAGGGGGCCCTAGACTCCTACGAGCAGTACTTC. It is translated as CATSRAGQGALDSYEQYF.

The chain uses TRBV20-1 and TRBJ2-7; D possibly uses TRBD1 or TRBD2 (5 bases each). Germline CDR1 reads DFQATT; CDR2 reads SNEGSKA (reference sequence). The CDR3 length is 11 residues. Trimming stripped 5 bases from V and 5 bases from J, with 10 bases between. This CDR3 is CSAGTEDEQYF. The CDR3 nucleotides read TGCAGTGCTGGGACGGAGGACGAGCAGTACTTC.

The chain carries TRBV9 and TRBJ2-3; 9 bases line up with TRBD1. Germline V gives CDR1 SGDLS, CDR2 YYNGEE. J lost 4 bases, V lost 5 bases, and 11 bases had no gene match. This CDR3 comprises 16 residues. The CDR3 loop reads CASREGDRDGSDTQYF. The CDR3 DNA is TGTGCCAGCAGGGAGGGGGACAGGGATGGTTCAGATACGCAGTATTTT.

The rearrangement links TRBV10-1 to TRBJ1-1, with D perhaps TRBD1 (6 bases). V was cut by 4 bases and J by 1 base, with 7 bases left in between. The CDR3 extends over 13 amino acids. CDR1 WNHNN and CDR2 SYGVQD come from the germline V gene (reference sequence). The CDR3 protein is CASSGGPNTEAFF. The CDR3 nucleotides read TGCGCCAGCAGTGGGGGGCCGAACACTGAAGCTTTCTTT.

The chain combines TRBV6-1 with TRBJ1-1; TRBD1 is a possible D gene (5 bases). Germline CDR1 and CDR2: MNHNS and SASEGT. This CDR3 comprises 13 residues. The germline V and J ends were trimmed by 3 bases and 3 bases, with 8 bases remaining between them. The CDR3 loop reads CASSDREHTEAFF. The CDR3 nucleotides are TGTGCCAGCAGTGACAGGGAGCACACTGAAGCTTTCTTT.

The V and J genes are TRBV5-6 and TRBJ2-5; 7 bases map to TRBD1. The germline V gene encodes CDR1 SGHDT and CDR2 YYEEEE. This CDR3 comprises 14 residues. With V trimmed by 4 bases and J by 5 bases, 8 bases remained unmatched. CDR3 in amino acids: CASSKTGPGETQYF. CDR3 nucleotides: TGTGCCAGCAGCAAGACAGGGCCTGGGGAGACCCAGTACTTC.

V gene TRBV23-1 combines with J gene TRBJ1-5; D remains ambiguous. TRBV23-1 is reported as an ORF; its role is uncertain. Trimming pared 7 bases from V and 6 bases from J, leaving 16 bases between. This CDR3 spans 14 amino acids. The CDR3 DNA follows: TGCGCCAGCAAATATACTGGAGTACTTCAGCCCCAGCATTTT. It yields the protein CASKYTGVLQPQHF.

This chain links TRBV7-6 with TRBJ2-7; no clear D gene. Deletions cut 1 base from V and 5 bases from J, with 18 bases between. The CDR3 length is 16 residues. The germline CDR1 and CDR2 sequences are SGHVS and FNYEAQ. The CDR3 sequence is CASSLDVRPPPDEQYF. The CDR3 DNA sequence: TGTGCCAGCAGCTTAGATGTACGGCCCCCACCCGACGAGCAGTACTTC.

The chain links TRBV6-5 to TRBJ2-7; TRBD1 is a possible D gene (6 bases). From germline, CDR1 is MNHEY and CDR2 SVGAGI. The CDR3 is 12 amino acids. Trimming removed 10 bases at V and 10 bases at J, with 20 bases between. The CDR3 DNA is TGTGCCACCGCCCTCCGGGACAAGGAACAGTACTTC. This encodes CATALRDKEQYF.

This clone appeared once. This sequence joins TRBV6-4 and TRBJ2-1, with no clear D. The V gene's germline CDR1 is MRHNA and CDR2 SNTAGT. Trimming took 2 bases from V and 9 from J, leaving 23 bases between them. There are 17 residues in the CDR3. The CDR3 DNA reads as TGTGCCAGCAGTGACAAGGCCGCCACCGGAGAAGTCGGTGAGCAGTTCTTC. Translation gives CASSDKAATGEVGEQFF.

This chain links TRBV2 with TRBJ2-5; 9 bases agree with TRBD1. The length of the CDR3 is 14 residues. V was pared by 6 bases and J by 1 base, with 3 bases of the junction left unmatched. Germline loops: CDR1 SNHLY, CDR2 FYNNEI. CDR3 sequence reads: CASRTGGIQETQYF. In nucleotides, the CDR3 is TGTGCCAGCAGGACAGGGGGTATCCAAGAGACCCAGTACTTC.